Listed below are T cell receptor beta chains from one sample, sequenced in a study of blood T cell repertoires in COVID-19. This table comes from immunoSEQ multiplex PCR, and its TCRdb copy is limited to in-frame clones, with some not included. Found here are tens of thousands of clones, roughly 88% of them singletons; the top ten hold just over 2.5%. Specimen: peripheral blood. The source of these receptors is a human donor in a cohort sampled during active COVID-19. Both conserved end residues are part of each CDR3. D genes are given only for firm matches. Rows give clone size only sometimes, using once, few, many, or a class for an expanded clone.

v_call	j_call	d_call	clone_size	cdr3_aa	cdr3_nt
TRBV15	TRBJ2-7	.	.	CATSQTPSREQYF	TGTGCCACCAGCCAGACCCCTTCGAGGGAGCAGTACTTC
TRBV14	TRBJ2-7	.	.	CASSQVAGVPLYEQYF	TGTGCCAGCAGCCAAGTGGCAGGCGTTCCCCTCTACGAGCAGTACTTC
TRBV19	TRBJ1-1	.	.	CASTSGGGLTEAFF	TGTGCCAGTACCAGTGGTGGAGGACTCACTGAAGCTTTCTTT
TRBV18	TRBJ1-2	TRBD1	.	CASSPVGQGADGYTF	TGTGCCAGCTCACCGGTTGGACAGGGGGCGGACGGCTACACCTTC
TRBV29-1	TRBJ2-3	TRBD2	.	CSVDSSGGPGDTQYF	TGCAGCGTTGATTCTAGCGGGGGCCCGGGAGATACGCAGTATTTT
TRBV18	TRBJ1-1	.	.	CASSLVPGGTEAFF	TGTGCCAGCTCACTCGTCCCGGGAGGCACTGAAGCTTTCTTT
TRBV28	TRBJ2-7	.	.	CASSWTDFSYEQYF	TGTGCCAGCAGCTGGACAGACTTTTCCTACGAGCAGTACTTC
TRBV7-8	TRBJ1-1	.	.	CASSSTEKNTEAFF	TGTGCCAGCAGCTCGACAGAAAAGAACACTGAAGCTTTCTTT
TRBV7-9	TRBJ2-5	TRBD2	.	CASSLAAGVQETQYF	TGTGCCAGCAGCTTAGCAGCGGGGGTACAAGAGACCCAGTACTTC
TRBV19	TRBJ1-1	.	.	CASSPDRAEAFF	TGTGCCAGTAGCCCGGACAGAGCGGAAGCTTTCTTT
TRBV12-3/TRBV12-4	TRBJ2-7	TRBD1	.	CASSPGQSYEQYF	TGTGCCAGCAGTCCGGGACAGTCCTACGAGCAGTACTTC
TRBV6-5	TRBJ1-3	.	.	CASLRGNTIYF	TGTGCCTCCCTCCGTGGAAACACCATATATTTT
TRBV28	TRBJ1-6	.	.	CASSLDRFKDSPLHF	TGTGCCAGCAGTTTAGACAGGTTTAAGGATTCACCCCTCCACTTT
TRBV2	TRBJ1-5	TRBD1	.	CASSAYLGQGDQPQHF	TGTGCCAGCAGTGCTTACTTGGGACAGGGGGACCAGCCCCAGCATTTT
TRBV6-5	TRBJ1-6	TRBD1	.	CASTTRTGGHSPLHF	TGTGCCAGCACCACCAGGACAGGGGGCCACTCACCCCTCCACTTT
TRBV27	TRBJ2-7	TRBD1	.	CASSLIGTGNEQYF	TGTGCCAGCAGTTTAATTGGGACAGGGAACGAGCAGTACTTC
TRBV4-3	TRBJ2-3	TRBD2	.	CASSQDWTSGGDTQYF	TGCGCCAGCAGCCAAGACTGGACTAGCGGTGGTGATACGCAGTATTTT
TRBV18	TRBJ1-4	.	.	CASSPPLGGEKLFF	TGTGCCAGCTCACCTCCCCTAGGAGGGGAGAAACTGTTTTTT
TRBV3-1/TRBV3-2	TRBJ1-1	TRBD1	.	CASSPSTGTEAFF	TGTGCCAGCAGCCCCTCGACAGGGACTGAAGCTTTCTTT
TRBV4-1	TRBJ1-2	.	.	CASSQEGHSYGYTF	TGCGCCAGCAGCCAAGAGGGCCACAGCTATGGCTACACCTTC
TRBV4-2	TRBJ2-1	.	.	CASSQEAAVEIYNEQFF	TGTGCCAGCAGCCAAGAGGCTGCGGTGGAAATCTACAATGAGCAGTTCTTC
TRBV2	TRBJ2-7	.	.	CASSYDGQIFGPYEQYF	TGTGCCAGCAGTTATGACGGACAAATCTTCGGACCCTACGAGCAGTACTTC
TRBV5-1	TRBJ1-2	TRBD1	.	CASTFGDSPYYGYTF	TGCGCCAGCACCTTCGGGGACAGCCCATACTATGGCTACACCTTC
TRBV5-4	TRBJ2-5	TRBD2	.	CASSSSRLAGVETQYF	TGTGCCAGCAGCTCAAGTCGGCTAGCGGGGGTTGAGACCCAGTACTTC
TRBV2	TRBJ2-5	.	.	CASSRERVGETQYF	TGTGCCAGCAGCCGGGAGAGGGTGGGAGAGACCCAGTACTTC
TRBV11-2	TRBJ2-2	.	few	CASSLRPRRTGELFF	TGTGCCAGCAGCTTGCGGCCTCGGAGAACCGGGGAGCTGTTTTTT
TRBV18	TRBJ2-1	TRBD2	.	CASSPASGGGNEQFF	TGTGCCAGCTCACCTGCTAGCGGGGGCGGGAATGAGCAGTTCTTC